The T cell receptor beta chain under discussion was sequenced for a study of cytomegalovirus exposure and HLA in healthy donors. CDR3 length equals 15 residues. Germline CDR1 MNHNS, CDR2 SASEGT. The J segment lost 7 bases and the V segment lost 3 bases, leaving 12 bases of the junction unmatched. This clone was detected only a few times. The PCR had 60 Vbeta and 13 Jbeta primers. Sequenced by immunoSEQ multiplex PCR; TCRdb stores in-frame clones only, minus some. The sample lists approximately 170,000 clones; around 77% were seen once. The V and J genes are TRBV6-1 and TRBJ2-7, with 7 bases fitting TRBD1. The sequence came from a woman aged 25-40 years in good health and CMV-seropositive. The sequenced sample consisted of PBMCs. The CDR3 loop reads CASSDYRQGQGEQYF. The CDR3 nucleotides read TGTGCCAGCAGTGATTATAGACAGGGCCAAGGGGAGCAGTACTTC.